The next 20 T cell receptor beta chains were all read from a single sample in a study of cytomegalovirus exposure and HLA in healthy donors. PCR primers comprised 60 Vbeta and 13 Jbeta primers. The data were produced by immunoSEQ multiplex PCR, yet TCRdb's version contains in-frame clones alone and is incomplete. The repertoire consists of 75,000 to 100,000 clones, with roughly 80% occurring once and the leading ten covering approximately 15%. Source material: PBMCs. These receptors originate from a man in his sixties in good health and CMV-seropositive.

The chain joins TRBV9 to TRBJ2-2; TRBD2 matches at 10 bases. There are 17 residues in the CDR3. Germline CDR1 and CDR2: SGDLS and YYNGEE. The J segment lost 7 bases and the V segment lost 0 bases, leaving 9 bases of the junction unmatched. CDR3 sequence (DNA): TGTGCCAGCAGCGTAGCTAAAGGGACTAGCGCAAGCGGGGAGCTGTTTTTT. Protein: CASSVAKGTSASGELFF.

The CDR3 DNA reads as TGTGCCAGCTCACCCCTCTTTGGACGGGAGGAGGAGACCCAGTACTTC. Translation gives CASSPLFGREEETQYF. The chain recombines TRBV18 with TRBJ2-5; 7 bases are a match to TRBD2. From germline, CDR1 is KGHSH and CDR2 LQKENI. With V trimmed by 3 bases and J by 5 bases, 12 bases remained unmatched. The length of the CDR3 is 16 residues.

V usage is TRBV29-1 and J usage is TRBJ2-3; D unclear. V dropped 4 bases and J dropped 0 bases, with 11 bases sitting between them. Germline CDR1 and CDR2: SQVTM and ANQGSEA. This CDR3 is built from 14 residues. The CDR3 DNA reads as TGCAGCGTTGGAGGTGGCTCTAGCACAGATACGCAGTATTTT. Its protein is CSVGGGSSTDTQYF.

The chain carries TRBV27 and TRBJ2-1; perhaps TRBD2 as D (6 bases). Trimming took off 0 bases at V and 3 bases at J, with 6 bases between the two ends. The CDR3 contains 14 residues. Germline CDR1 and CDR2: MNHEY and SMNVEV (reference sequence). The CDR3 DNA reads TGTGCCAGCAGTTTATCGGGGGGCTACAATGAGCAGTTCTTC. Translating it yields CASSLSGGYNEQFF.

This chain uses TRBV27 with TRBJ1-1, with TRBD1 matching over 7 bases. Germline CDR1 and CDR2: MNHEY and SMNVEV (reference sequence). The V and J ends lost 3 bases and 8 bases, in that order; junction bases with no gene match: 12. The CDR3 is made up of 15 amino acids. Here the CDR3 DNA reads TGTGCCAGCAGTTTGAGTGCGACAGGGAGTAACGAAGCTTTCTTT. Its protein product is CASSLSATGSNEAFF.

The sample holds one count of this clone. The chain joins TRBV10-1 to TRBJ2-7; TRBD2 agrees at 7 bases. The CDR3 is made up of 16 amino acids. The germline CDR1 and CDR2 sequences are WNHNN and SYGVQD (reference sequence). V trimming: 2 bases; J trimming: 4 bases; junction bases outside the gene matches: 11. This chain's CDR3 is CASSELAADALYEQYF. The DNA for the CDR3 is TGCGCCAGCAGTGAGCTAGCGGCGGATGCTCTTTACGAGCAGTACTTC.

This chain connects TRBV6-1 to TRBJ1-3, with 8 bases aligning to TRBD1. Germline CDR1 and CDR2: MNHNS and SASEGT. The CDR3 is 15 residues long. Germline trimming cut 5 bases from V and 3 bases from J; bases unmatched to any gene: 6. CDR3 loop: CASSPQGAVGNTIYF. DNA for the CDR3: TGTGCCAGCAGTCCTCAGGGGGCTGTTGGAAACACCATATATTTT.

The chain links TRBV7-9 to TRBJ2-7, with a tentative D call TRBD1 (6 bases). The germline V and J ends were trimmed by 1 base and 1 base, with 17 bases remaining between them. In germline, CDR1 is SEHNR, CDR2 FQNEAQ (reference sequence). The CDR3 runs to 17 residues. This CDR3 reads CASSLVGTWGRSYEQYF. The CDR3 DNA follows: TGTGCCAGCAGCTTAGTCGGCACTTGGGGGCGTTCCTACGAGCAGTACTTC. The full variable domain, rest sourced from reference TRBV7-9 and TRBJ2-7, is DTGVSQNPRHKITKRGQNVTFRCDPISEHNRLYWYRQTLGQGPEFLTYFQNEAQLEKSRLLSDRFSAERPKGSFSTLEIQRTEQGDSAMYLCASSLVGTWGRSYEQYFGPGTRLTVT.

The CDR3 loop is CASPPPGLAVVNEQFF. The CDR3 bases are TGTGCCAGCCCCCCCCCGGGACTAGCGGTAGTCAATGAGCAGTTCTTC. The chain carries TRBV5-4 and TRBJ2-1; 11 nucleotides align to TRBD2. This CDR3 spans 16 amino acids. Germline V CDR1 and CDR2: SGHNT, YYREEE (reference sequence). The V segment lost 7 bases and the J segment 6 bases; nucleotides outside the gene matches: 12.

The rearrangement uses TRBV2 and TRBJ2-3; possibly TRBD1 for D (5 bases). Germline V gene data show CDR1 as SNHLY and CDR2 as FYNNEI. This CDR3 spans 14 amino acids. V was shortened by 6 bases and J by 3 bases, with 13 bases between the two germline ends. CDR3 amino acids: CASRRAGLTDTQYF. CDR3 bases: TGTGCCAGCAGACGTGCAGGGCTTACAGATACGCAGTATTTT.

V and J are TRBV27 and TRBJ2-1, with 8 bases matching TRBD2. The CDR3 contains 15 residues. V lost 4 bases, J lost 5 bases, and 7 bases stayed unmatched. CDR1 MNHEY and CDR2 SMNVEV come from the germline V gene (reference sequence). The DNA of the CDR3 is TGTGCCAGCAGTTGGGTCGGGGGGGTGGACAATGAGCAGTTCTTC. Amino acid sequence: CASSWVGGVDNEQFF.

J is TRBJ2-5 and V is TRBV7-9, with D perhaps matching TRBD2 (6 bases). The CDR3 totals 14 residues. CDR1 SEHNR and CDR2 FQNEAQ come from the germline V gene (reference sequence). Trimming left V 5 bases short and J 4 bases short, with 14 bases between. The CDR3 nucleotides read TGTGCCAGCAGCCTGGGACTGGGACTAGAGACCCAGTACTTC. The encoded protein is CASSLGLGLETQYF. Supplemented by reference TRBV7-9 and TRBJ2-5, the full variable domain reads DTGVSQNPRHKITKRGQNVTFRCDPISEHNRLYWYRQTLGQGPEFLTYFQNEAQLEKSRLLSDRFSAERPKGSFSTLEIQRTEQGDSAMYLCASSLGLGLETQYFGPGTRLLVL.

The V gene is TRBV7-3, the J gene TRBJ2-3; 9 bases fit TRBD2. Germline V gene sequence: CDR1 SGHTA, CDR2 FQGTGA. J was trimmed by 6 bases and V by 1 base; bases with no gene match: 11. The length of the CDR3 is 17 residues. CDR3 coding DNA: TGTGCCAGCAGCTTAATGGCTAGCGGGGCACCTGTGGATACGCAGTATTTT. It encodes CASSLMASGAPVDTQYF. Looking up the rest from reference TRBV7-3 and TRBJ2-3 gives the full variable domain: GAGVSQTPSNKVTEKGKYVELRCDPISGHTALYWYRQSLGQGPEFLIYFQGTGAADDSGLPNDRFFAVRPEGSVSTLKIQRTERGDSAVYLCASSLMASGAPVDTQYFGPGTRLTVL.

The chain is built from TRBV7-2 and TRBJ2-4; D is possibly TRBD2 (5 bases). CDR1 and CDR2 from the germline V gene are SGHTA and FQGNSA. The V gene lost 2 bases and the J gene lost 6 bases, with 8 bases spanning the gap. This CDR3 has 13 amino acids. For the CDR3, the DNA is TGTGCCAGCAGCTTAAAACGGGGAAACATTCAGTACTTC. This encodes CASSLKRGNIQYF.

The count of this clone is one. V gene TRBV7-2 combines with J gene TRBJ2-3; D possibly corresponds to TRBD2 (6 bases). Deletions cut 6 bases from V and 8 bases from J, with 12 bases between. The CDR3 covers 12 residues. The germline V gene encodes CDR1 SGHTA and CDR2 FQGNSA. CDR3: CASSRTGGTQYF. The DNA for the CDR3 is TGTGCCAGCAGTCGTACCGGGGGTACGCAGTATTTT.

This clone was recorded once. V and J are TRBV7-9 and TRBJ2-7, with 11 bases identical to TRBD1. CDR1 is SEHNR and CDR2 is FQNEAQ in the germline V gene (reference sequence). The CDR3 spans 16 residues. Trimming took 5 bases from V and 4 from J; bases not matched to a gene: 10. For the CDR3, the DNA is TGTGCCAGCAGCCCGACCGGGACAGGGGGAGGTTACGAGCAGTACTTC. It is translated as CASSPTGTGGGYEQYF.

Notes on this clone: In the same sample, other DNA sequences code for this CDR3. The chain combines TRBV18 with TRBJ1-1; D remains unclear. V lost 1 base and J 2 bases, leaving 5 bases between the germline ends. The V gene's germline CDR1 is KGHSH and CDR2 LQKENI. This CDR3 has 13 amino acids. CDR3 region: CASSPRLNTEAFF. The CDR3 nucleotides read TGTGCCAGCTCACCACGCCTAAACACTGAAGCTTTCTTT.

This clone has only one observation. The chain combines TRBV11-3 with TRBJ2-6; D gene uncertain. CDR3 length: 15 amino acids. Trimming shortened V by 1 base and J by 3 bases, and 7 bases separated the two germline ends. The germline gives CDR1 SGHNT, CDR2 YENEEA. As DNA, the CDR3 is TGTGCCAGCAGCTTAGGCGGTGGTGGGGCCAACGTCCTGACTTTC. Its translation is CASSLGGGGANVLTF.

The chain couples TRBV7-6 to TRBJ1-1; D remains unclear. There are 14 residues in the CDR3. Trimming cost V 2 bases and J 1 base, with 8 bases left between them. CDR1 and CDR2 from the germline V gene are SGHVS and FNYEAQ. CDR3 DNA sequence: TGTGCCAGCAGCTTAAGGTCGGGGAACACTGAAGCTTTCTTT. This translates into CASSLRSGNTEAFF.

The J gene is TRBJ2-1, the V gene TRBV7-2; perhaps TRBD2 as D (7 bases). V was trimmed by 2 bases and J by 9 bases, leaving 20 bases between them. The CDR3 runs to 16 residues. Germline CDR1 and CDR2: SGHTA and FQGNSA. The DNA of the CDR3 is TGTGCCAGCAGCTTATTCGAGGGGGGGCAAAGGAGTGAGCAGTTCTTC. It encodes CASSLFEGGQRSEQFF.